The 25 T cell receptor beta chains presented below share a single source sample, sequenced in a study of Ad26.COV2.S vaccination and SARS-CoV-2 variants. Treatment here: roughly 18 received Ad26.COV2.S at low or high dose, single or two shots; a few received placebo; per-sample allocation not given. Samples came from day 63 after the first vaccine or placebo injection. TCRdb's copy holds only in-frame clones and misses some; the assay was immunoSEQ multiplex PCR. The data contain approximately 280,000 clones, approximately 87% of them singletons. The sample consisted of peripheral blood, taken in a trial of Ad26.COV2.S vaccine versus placebo. The receptors derive from a person between 18 and 65 years old who received the Ad26.COV2.S COVID-19 vaccine or a placebo.

This chain joins TRBV7-2 and TRBJ2-2, with D possibly being TRBD2 (6 bases). Germline V lookup: CDR1 SGHTA, CDR2 FQGNSA. The length of the CDR3 is 14 residues. Between the trimmed V and J ends, which lost 4 bases and 4 bases, there was a span of 10 bases. The CDR3 DNA is TGTGCCAGCAGCTCGGGACTCACCACCGGGGAGCTGTTTTTT. Protein sequence: CASSSGLTTGELFF.

The chain has TRBV28 and TRBJ1-2; D not resolved. Germline V gene data show CDR1 as MDHEN and CDR2 as SYDVKM. This CDR3 is 14 amino acids long. V lost 1 base and J 7 bases, leaving 13 bases between the germline ends. CDR3 protein: CASSLSGGIRGYTF. For the CDR3, the DNA is TGTGCCAGCAGTTTATCAGGAGGGATTCGTGGCTACACCTTC.

The chain has TRBV6-5 and TRBJ1-5, with D perhaps matching TRBD1 (5 bases). The germline CDR1 and CDR2 sequences are MNHEY and SVGAGI. This CDR3 contains 15 residues. Trimming left V 7 bases short and J 4 bases short, with 17 bases between. The CDR3 DNA sequence: TGTGCCAGCACCCTCAGCTGGGGGTCTAATCAGCCCCAGCATTTT. It encodes CASTLSWGSNQPQHF.

This chain joins TRBV6-1 and TRBJ2-3, with TRBD1 matching 12 bases. CDR3 size: 15 residues. V shed 3 bases, J shed 8 bases, and the junction held 6 bases outside the gene matches. The germline V gene has CDR1 MNHNS and CDR2 SASEGT. The CDR3 DNA is TGTGCCAGCAGTGAGGGACAGGGGGCGCGTGGTACGCAGTATTTT. It translates to CASSEGQGARGTQYF.

J is TRBJ2-7 and V is TRBV6-1; D may be TRBD1 (6 bases). The CDR3 has 16 amino acids. Trimming removed 2 bases at V and 2 bases at J, with 16 bases between. CDR1 and CDR2 (germline): MNHNS, SASEGT. This CDR3 reads CASSEFPKGGTYEQYF. The CDR3 DNA is TGTGCCAGCAGTGAATTTCCTAAAGGGGGTACCTACGAGCAGTACTTC.

This sequence joins TRBV5-8 and TRBJ2-7, with 10 bases matching TRBD2. Losses at the gene ends were 1 base for V and 6 bases for J; bases not matched to a gene: 16. Germline V CDR1 and CDR2: SGHTS, YDEGEE. CDR3 size: 18 residues. CDR3 bases: TGTGCCAGCAGCTTGAGAGGGGGCCGGCTAGCGGGAGCGACCGAGCAGTACTTC. Translating gives CASSLRGGRLAGATEQYF.

V is TRBV6-6 and J is TRBJ1-5, with TRBD1 as a possible D gene (5 bases). CDR1 is MNHNY, CDR2 SVGAGI, per germline (reference sequence). CDR3 length: 14 amino acids. With 1 base removed from V and 6 bases from J, the gap between germline ends came to 10 bases. CDR3 sequence reads: CASSYWGEGQPQHF. The CDR3 bases are TGTGCCAGCAGTTACTGGGGGGAGGGTCAGCCCCAGCATTTT.

The V gene is TRBV7-9, the J gene TRBJ1-2; TRBD1 is a possible D gene (6 bases). Trimming pared 5 bases from V and 1 base from J, leaving 8 bases between. Germline V gene data show CDR1 as SEHNR and CDR2 as FQNEAQ (reference sequence). This CDR3 is built from 13 residues. CDR3 loop: CASSPDSNYGYTF. CDR3 DNA: TGTGCCAGCAGCCCGGACAGTAACTATGGCTACACCTTC.

The chain employs TRBV3-1 (or the pseudogene TRBV3-2) and TRBJ2-7; TRBD1 might be the D (6 bases). Trimming removed 3 bases at V and 7 bases at J, with 10 bases between. CDR1 and CDR2 (germline): LGHDT, YNNKEL (reference sequence). This CDR3 spans 12 amino acids. DNA of the CDR3: TGTGCCAGCAGCCAGGGGGCGCGGGAGCAGTACTTC. It codes for CASSQGAREQYF.

The V gene is TRBV7-2, the J gene TRBJ2-3; TRBD2 aligns across 13 bases. V lost 2 bases, J lost 0 bases, and 5 bases stayed unmatched. Germline loops: CDR1 SGHTA, CDR2 FQGNSA. The CDR3 has 18 amino acids. The CDR3 coding sequence is TGTGCCAGCAGCTTAATCCGGACTAGCGGGGGTAGCACAGATACGCAGTATTTT. It specifies CASSLIRTSGGSTDTQYF.

The J gene is TRBJ1-5, the V gene TRBV23-1; D is perhaps TRBD1 (5 bases). TRBV23-1 is designated an ORF whose function remains uncertain. Trimming took 4 bases from V and 3 from J, leaving 13 bases between them. The CDR3 runs to 15 residues. The CDR3 region is CASSLYGGHNQPQHF. The CDR3 DNA reads as TGCGCCAGCAGTCTGTACGGGGGTCACAATCAGCCCCAGCATTTT.

The chain joins TRBV10-3 to TRBJ1-3; perhaps TRBD1 as D (6 bases). There are 13 residues in the CDR3. CDR1 is ENHRY, CDR2 SYGVKD, per germline. Trimming shortened V by 6 bases and J by 2 bases, and 8 bases separated the two germline ends. The CDR3 DNA sequence: TGTGCCATCAGATCAGGGGCTGGAAACACCATATATTTT. This sequence encodes CAIRSGAGNTIYF.

About this clone: The sample contains more than one DNA sequence encoding this CDR3. This sequence joins TRBV7-3 and TRBJ2-5, with D perhaps TRBD2 (6 bases). The CDR3 is 13 amino acids. CDR1 and CDR2 from the germline V gene are SGHTA and FQGTGA. Trimming shortened V by 5 bases and J by 4 bases, and 11 bases separated the two germline ends. In nucleotides, the CDR3 is TGTGCCAGCAGCGAGGGGACTGGAGAGACCCAGTACTTC. This translates into CASSEGTGETQYF. Together with reference TRBV7-3 and TRBJ2-5, the CDR3 gives the full variable domain: GAGVSQTPSNKVTEKGKYVELRCDPISGHTALYWYRQSLGQGPEFLIYFQGTGAADDSGLPNDRFFAVRPEGSVSTLKIQRTERGDSAVYLCASSEGTGETQYFGPGTRLLVL.

The V call is TRBV3-1 (or the pseudogene TRBV3-2), the J call TRBJ2-5; D may be TRBD1 (6 bases). This CDR3 is built from 15 residues. V dropped 2 bases and J dropped 7 bases, with 17 bases sitting between them. Germline V gene sequence: CDR1 LGHDT, CDR2 YNNKEL (reference sequence). CDR3 nucleotides: TGTGCCAGCAGCCAAACAGGGAAGAACTTAGGGACCCAGTACTTC. Translated, it gives CASSQTGKNLGTQYF.

V is TRBV29-1 and J is TRBJ2-5; the D call may be TRBD1 or TRBD2 (5 bases each). V was trimmed by 4 bases and J by 1 base, leaving 13 bases between them. Germline V lookup: CDR1 SQVTM, CDR2 ANQGSEA. The CDR3 loop spans 14 amino acids. Here the CDR3 reads CSVVRNGGQETQYF. The CDR3 nucleotides read TGCAGCGTTGTTAGGAATGGGGGCCAAGAGACCCAGTACTTC.

The chain joins TRBV5-4 to TRBJ2-6; 8 bases agree with TRBD1. V lost 4 bases and J lost 4; bases outside the gene matches: 13. Germline V CDR1 and CDR2: SGHNT, YYREEE (reference sequence). The CDR3 is 18 residues long. The CDR3 protein is CASSDPDREVTGANVLTF. CDR3 sequence (DNA): TGTGCCAGCAGCGACCCGGACAGGGAAGTTACCGGGGCCAACGTCCTGACTTTC. The full variable domain, its missing parts supplied by reference TRBV5-4 and TRBJ2-6, is ETGVTQSPTHLIKTRGQQVTLRCSSQSGHNTVSWYQQALGQGPQFIFQYYREEENGRGNFPPRFSGLQFPNYSSELNVNALELDDSALYLCASSDPDREVTGANVLTFGAGSRLTVL.

The chain recombines TRBV7-9 with TRBJ2-1, with D hard to call. CDR3 length equals 11 residues. V was pared by 2 bases and J by 10 bases, with 6 bases between. Germline V gene data show CDR1 as SEHNR and CDR2 as FQNEAQ (reference sequence). CDR3 bases: TGTGCCAGCAGCTTAAATTTAGAGCAGTTCTTC. This translates into CASSLNLEQFF.

The chain joins TRBV6-5 to TRBJ1-1; D call uncertain. The V and J ends lost 2 bases and 6 bases respectively, with 10 bases between them. Germline V gene data show CDR1 as MNHEY and CDR2 as SVGAGI. The CDR3 has 13 residues. CDR3 amino acids: CASSYKGKAEAFF. CDR3 DNA sequence: TGTGCCAGCAGTTACAAGGGCAAAGCTGAAGCTTTCTTT.

The chain is built from TRBV14 and TRBJ2-1; 13 nucleotides align to TRBD2. The length of the CDR3 is 15 residues. V lost 4 bases to trimming and J lost 6 bases; unmatched junction nucleotides: 3. Per germline, CDR1 SGHDN and CDR2 FVKESK. The CDR3 bases are TGTGCCAGCAGCCGGACTAGCGGGAGTTTCAATGAGCAGTTCTTC. Amino acid sequence: CASSRTSGSFNEQFF.

This clone was observed a few times. This rearrangement joins TRBV6-1 to TRBJ1-3; D might be TRBD1 (5 bases). Germline V gene sequence: CDR1 MNHNS, CDR2 SASEGT. The CDR3 sequence is 15 residues long. Trimming stripped 1 base from V and 0 bases from J, with 7 bases between. Here the CDR3 reads CASSEVRDSGNTIYF. CDR3 in DNA: TGTGCCAGCAGTGAAGTCAGGGACTCTGGAAACACCATATATTTT.

The chain is built from TRBV6-5 and TRBJ2-3, with TRBD1 as a possible D gene (6 bases). Germline CDR1 MNHEY, CDR2 SVGAGI. V lost 7 bases and J lost 1, with 12 bases in between. This CDR3 contains 14 residues. The CDR3 nucleotides read TGTGCCAGCACCCGACAGGAAGGCACAGATACGCAGTATTTT. Translated, it gives CASTRQEGTDTQYF.

The chain's CDR3 is CASSVVPGEKWTSKSNEQFF. For the CDR3, the DNA is TGTGCCAGCAGCGTAGTTCCAGGGGAGAAGTGGACTAGCAAGAGCAATGAGCAGTTCTTC. J is TRBJ2-1 and V is TRBV9; 8 bases map to TRBD2. Germline CDR1 reads SGDLS; CDR2 reads YYNGEE. The trim removed 0 bases at V and 6 bases at J, leaving 20 bases unmatched. The CDR3 has 20 amino acids.

This chain joins TRBV11-3 and TRBJ2-2; D is unclear. Germline V gives CDR1 SGHNT, CDR2 YENEEA. V lost 1 base and J lost 4, with 13 bases in between. This CDR3 is 16 amino acids long. CDR3 protein: CASSLGVQLITGELFF. The CDR3 DNA is TGTGCCAGCAGCTTAGGTGTACAGCTGATCACCGGGGAGCTGTTTTTT. Variable domain in full (rest from reference TRBV11-3 and TRBJ2-2): EAGVVQSPRYKIIEKKQPVAFWCNPISGHNTLYWYLQNLGQGPELLIRYENEEAVDDSQLPKDRFSAERLKGVDSTLKIQPAELGDSAVYLCASSLGVQLITGELFFGEGSRLTVL.

V usage is TRBV4-2 and J usage is TRBJ1-1; D possibly corresponds to TRBD1 (5 bases). In germline, CDR1 is LGHNA, CDR2 YNFKEQ. CDR3 length: 15 amino acids. Between the trimmed V and J ends, which lost 1 base and 3 bases, there was a span of 12 bases. In DNA form, the CDR3 reads TGTGCCAGCAGCCAAGTTGACGCGGGGGACACTGAAGCTTTCTTT. It yields the protein CASSQVDAGDTEAFF.

This chain connects TRBV29-1 to TRBJ1-4; D gene ambiguous. This CDR3 is built from 14 residues. V lost 2 bases to trimming and J lost 8 bases, with 15 bases between them. Germline CDR1 reads SQVTM; CDR2 reads ANQGSEA. DNA for the CDR3: TGCAGCGTTGAACCAGCCACGGCCACCGAAAAACTGTTTTTT. This sequence encodes CSVEPATATEKLFF.